This TCR beta chain was sequenced in a study of blood T cell repertoires in COVID-19. About the study: The origin of the acute and convalescent COVID-19 samples was the United States, Italy and Spain. PBMCs, B-cell-depleted T cells, or T cells provided the cDNA or gDNA that made up the material.

This CDR3 is 12 amino acids long. V was cut by 4 bases and J by 6 bases, with 10 bases left in between. Germline loops: CDR1 MNHEY, CDR2 SMNVEV (reference sequence). Original handling: Estimation of nucleated cell counts was performed using reference gene primer amplification. Using immunoSEQ multiplex PCR, the repertoire was profiled, and TCRdb retains in-frame clones only, with some absent. V and J calls and clone size are those listed in that table; D and trimming were worked out from the DNA. The data hold around 200,000 clones, with about 90% observed a single time. To note about this clone: Other DNA sequences in this specimen translate into the identical CDR3.

The clonotype originates from a woman in her fifties or sixties with acute or convalescent COVID-19. Sequencing was done on a sample of peripheral blood. J is TRBJ2-7 and V is TRBV27, with D maybe TRBD2 (6 bases). This CDR3 is CASSSRGGEQYF. The CDR3, as DNA: TGTGCCAGCAGTTCTAGGGGAGGCGAGCAGTACTTC.